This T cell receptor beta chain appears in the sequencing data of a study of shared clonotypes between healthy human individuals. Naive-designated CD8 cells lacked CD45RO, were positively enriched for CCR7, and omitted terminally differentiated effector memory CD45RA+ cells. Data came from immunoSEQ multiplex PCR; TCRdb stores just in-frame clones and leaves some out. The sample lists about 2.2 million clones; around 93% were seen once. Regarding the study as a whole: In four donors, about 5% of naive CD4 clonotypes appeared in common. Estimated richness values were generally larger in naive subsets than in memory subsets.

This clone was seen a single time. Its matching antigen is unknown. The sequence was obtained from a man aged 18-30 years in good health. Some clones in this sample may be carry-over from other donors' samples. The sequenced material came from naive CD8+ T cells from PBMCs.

The CDR3 DNA reads TGTGCCAGCAGCGACGGACTCAACGGCCCGTATTTT. It is translated as CASSDGLNGPYF. The chain recombines TRBV9 with TRBJ2-3; D perhaps matches TRBD2 (5 bases). V dropped 3 bases and J dropped 14 bases, with 16 bases sitting between them. Germline V gene data show CDR1 as SGDLS and CDR2 as YYNGEE. There are 12 residues in the CDR3. Variable domain in full (rest from reference TRBV9 and TRBJ2-3): DSGVTQTPKHLITATGQRVTLRCSPRSGDLSVYWYQQSLDQGLQFLIQYYNGEERAKGNILERFSAQQFPDLHSELNLSSLELGDSALYFCASSDGLNGPYFGPGTRLTVL.